This TCR beta chain was recovered during a study of cytomegalovirus exposure and HLA in healthy donors (dated 2017 in TCRdb). Some background on the complete study: An earlier analysis of some 600 of the donors reported about 260 Gb of sequence data and around 100 million unique TCR beta sequences obtained from around 180 million T cells. About 310 gigabases of sequencing data and tens of millions of unique TCR sequences were included in an early release covering about 700 HLA-typed donors. Of the approximately 370 genotyped donors, less than 85% were placed in the genetic ancestry cluster associated with self-reported Caucasian donors. The aim of the study was to test whether cataloging public T cell receptors could identify signatures of past pathogen exposure. The T cell repertoires of 550 to 850 subjects were profiled by immunosequencing and related to cytomegalovirus serostatus. Along with the approximately 620-subject first cohort, a separate validation cohort of approximately 110 different subjects was used. To predict cytomegalovirus infection status, the study brought together high-throughput TCR immunosequencing, statistical association of individual TCRs with disease status, and machine learning. A later analysis re-examined previously published TCR beta repertoires from more than 600 donors and added high-resolution HLA genotyping to investigate patterns of TCR occurrence. Rather than using new phenotypic data, the later analysis identified candidate immune exposures from TCR beta sequences and from how often those sequences occurred across donors. In an earlier analysis of 500 to 650 of the donors, high-throughput TCR beta sequencing was used to judge whether each TCR beta V gene segment behaved as functional or pseudogenic. Donor age, sex, ethnicity and CMV serostatus were compiled alongside the repertoire data. A later genetic analysis used genome-wide SNP genotypes for about three fifths of the 666 donors, treating that subset as a discovery cohort. Every discovery cohort repertoire had been produced on one sequencing platform. HLA typing included class I and class II loci at four-digit resolution. Typing coverage differed by locus: A, B, C, DRB1 and DQB1 were typed in about 629-630 donors, DQA1 in about 500, DPA1 in 600 to 610, and DPB1 in roughly 470. Several DR-DQ haplotypes were treated as single units for association and clustering because of strong linkage in the cohort. Among about 360 genotyped donors of the cohort, an average of roughly 240,000 unique TCR beta nucleotide sequences were sequenced per donor, roughly 18% of them non-productive.

Summary of the overall study and its limitations: In a later analysis, HLA-associated TCR beta chains showed more clonal expansion and lower generation probabilities than non-associated chains that were equally common. The study gave a list of under 200 TCR beta chains associated with cytomegalovirus. Specific HLA alleles were associated with 15,000 to 20,000 TCR beta sequences at a false discovery rate of 0.05 in a later analysis. According to a later analysis, TCR association rates differed among HLA loci, with DRB1 alleles showing the most associated TCRs and HLA-C alleles showing the fewest. The 87-base-pair reads could not distinguish some IMGT-functional V segments, including TRBV6-2 and TRBV6-3, so those segments were excluded. An association between a missense DCLRE1C variant and V-gene and J-gene trimming of TCR beta chains was found in a later genetic analysis and replicated in an independent cohort. According to a later genetic analysis, donors in an Asian-associated ancestry cluster had fewer N-insertions in productive TCRs than the roughly 700-donor mean. Correlated functional status among segregating V segments might be attributable to linkage disequilibrium, but an unknown experimental factor could not be ruled out. The classifier was reported to diagnose cytomegalovirus status with high specificity and sensitivity in both the original cohort and the validation cohort. Assigning TCR associations to individual alleles was difficult when HLA alleles, especially DR and DQ, strongly co-occurred. Presence/absence analyses assumed roughly uniform sequencing depth across donors, an assumption that may not hold. According to the authors, the approach could potentially be generalized to other disease states and immunological phenotypes. Because HLA typing was unavailable for some donors at each locus, only the typed subset was used in association tests. CMV serostatus was the only immune exposure information available for the cohort. This cohort had only TCR beta chains sequenced, and the lack of alpha or paired-chain data limited which features could be detected. Because counts were too low, seventeen rarely observed V segments, including chromosome 9 orphons, were left out of the earlier analysis of about 620 of the donors. Several of the top co-occurrence clusters appeared to be linked to parvovirus B19, influenza, CMV and Epstein-Barr virus, according to a later analysis. Most CMV-associated TCR beta chains appeared to be HLA-restricted in a later analysis, and the HLA associations seemed to be driven largely by CMV exposure. A further reported finding was that TCR beta sequences accurately predicted the HLA-A and HLA-B alleles for most subjects in the first cohort. In vitro tests confirmed that a few of the cytomegalovirus-associated TCR beta chains recognize cytomegalovirus antigens. In an earlier analysis of roughly 560 of the donors, most TCR beta V segments were observed in productive rearrangements about 87% or about 30% of the time, broadly matching IMGT annotations. The sequencing pipeline was judged likely to have produced a cluster of highly shared sequence variants as a technical artifact. Across donors, most TCR sequences were observed very rarely, whereas some public TCRs were present in many individuals.

V loses 1 base, J loses 2 bases, and the germline ends lie 8 bases apart. The germline V gene supplies CDR1 SGHAT and CDR2 FQNNGV. The CDR3 has 15 amino acids, counting the end cysteine and phenylalanine. The sequence is cut down to CDR3 DNA, 45 bases in frame from base 1. To prepare the library, the immunoSEQ multiplex PCR assay was applied. The multiplex PCR relied on a mix of 60 forward primers for TCR Vbeta segments and 13 reverse primers for TCR Jbeta segments. The CDR3 region of rearranged TCR beta genes was amplified from genomic DNA by a multiplex PCR assay. The Illumina HiSeq System was used to sequence the amplified TCR beta libraries as 87-base-pair reads. Concerning the study's data processing: Across the 600 to 700 repertoires, a later analysis counted 75 million to 90 million unique TCR beta chains, approximately 12 million of which were shared by at least two donors. Raw reads were error-corrected and collapsed into unique sequences with a nearest-neighbor algorithm that merged closely related sequences to remove PCR and sequencing errors. Alignment of CDR3 sequences to IMGT reference sequences was used to assign V, D and J gene segments. For a sequence to be retained, at least a six-nucleotide match to both a V gene segment and a J gene segment was required. Rearrangements were called productive when the CDR3 lacked stop codons and stayed in frame with V and J; all others were non-productive. CDR3 was defined by IMGT convention, running from the second conserved V-encoded cysteine to the conserved J-encoded phenylalanine. Sequences without an unambiguous match to a single V gene segment were excluded from the earlier analysis of almost 600 of the donors. In an earlier analysis of almost 600 of the donors, a V segment was called functional when productive rearrangements were above 56.7%, and segregating when the standard deviation between donors exceeded 5%. To diagnose cytomegalovirus status from the catalog of TCR beta chain sequences, a statistical classification framework was built. V and J gene assignment, in a later analysis, came from comparing TCR nucleotide sequences with IMGT/GENE-DB human TR gene sequences. A later analysis assigned CDR3 sequences and most-parsimonious VDJ recombination scenarios with the TCRdist pipeline. In a later analysis, every TCR beta chain was defined by the combination of its CDR3 amino acid sequence and its V-gene family, and reads without a unique V-gene family were dropped. As a way to deal with suspected cross-contamination and a sequencing artifact, a later analysis dropped 450 to 700 nucleotide sequences that were highly shared and had low generation probability. In a later analysis, a clonal expansion index was calculated for each public chain from normalized within-repertoire ranks of inferred template counts. Generation probabilities in a later analysis came from a VDJ recombination model fitted to out-of-frame rearrangements, and those results were checked against IGoR. In a later analysis, hypergeometric tests were used to score TCR-TCR, TCR-HLA and TCR-CMV co-occurrence, with a repertoire-size bias correction applied to TCR pairs. False discovery rates were estimated in a later analysis by permuting HLA or CMV assignments 20 times. In a later analysis, co-occurring TCRs were grouped with DBSCAN, and TCRdist sequence similarity was added when clustering was performed within HLA-allele-positive subsets. Repertoires with fewer than 30,000 or more than 120,000 public chains, plus five repertoires with anomalous nucleotide sharing, were excluded from co-occurrence clustering. TCRdb took over this immuneACCESS table, retaining in-frame rearrangements with V and J assigned. Such tables are incomplete; in checked studies, under half of the missing clones stem from an unresolved V gene, and the remainder is unexplained. The V and J calls and the clone size are those of that table, but D and trimming were determined from the DNA. A total of over 70,000 clones appear in this sample, approximately 70% of them only once. The biggest ten clones account for roughly 10% of the sample.

About this clone itself: What this receptor recognizes is not known. Base qualities are not provided; no much larger clone lies one nucleotide away.

The cohort was made up of 666 healthy bone marrow donors. Cohort members were all nominally healthy when sampled, although unrecorded immune exposures were likely present. The donor tested CMV seropositive and was one of the 289 seropositive cohort members. Each donor provided a peripheral blood sample, and peripheral blood mononuclear cells were used for TCR beta sequencing. The Qiagen DNeasy Blood Extraction Kit was used to extract genomic DNA from the blood cell samples. Source material: PBMCs. The sequence links TRBV11-2 to TRBJ2-2; confidence is insufficient to name the D gene. This TCR derives from a woman between 45 and 65 years old in good health and CMV-seropositive. The DNA is TGTGCCAGCAGCTTAGCCGGAGTTAACACCGGGGAGCTGTTTTTT. It translates to CASSLAGVNTGELFF.